This T cell receptor beta chain was recorded in a study of blood T cell repertoires in COVID-19. Generated by immunoSEQ multiplex PCR, the TCRdb table keeps only in-frame clones and is missing some. The sample shows roughly 150,000 clones, roughly 85% of them seen only once. This clone was detected only once. CDR3 length: 17 residues. V was trimmed by 1 base and J by 3 bases, leaving 19 bases between them. In germline, CDR1 is SEHNR, CDR2 FQNEAQ (reference sequence). The chain joins TRBV7-9 to TRBJ2-7, with a possible D match to TRBD2 (6 bases). The sequenced sample consisted of peripheral blood. This TCR was sampled from a woman of 80 years or more with acute or convalescent COVID-19. The CDR3 here is CASSLELAGWENYEQYF. The DNA of the CDR3 is TGTGCCAGCAGCTTAGAACTGGCGGGGTGGGAAAACTACGAGCAGTACTTC.